The TCR beta chain described here comes from a study of T cells in Graves' hyperthyroidism and ophthalmopathy. The wider study: Sampling of peripheral blood happened at initial diagnosis, prior to any treatment.

Graves' hyperthyroidism is called stable when ophthalmopathy does not progress within 18 months. Each 10 ml fresh peripheral blood draw supplied the PBMCs. Trimming left V 4 bases short and J 4 bases short, with 20 bases between. The germline V gene encodes CDR1 SGHRS and CDR2 YFSETQ. The CDR3 is 16 residues long. This clonotype was picked up many times. What it recognizes is unknown. General study results and limits: Most thyroid clonotypes that were expanded above 0.001 also turned up in blood.

The TCR beta CDR3 regions underwent amplification using RNA transcripts as the source. Using the HTBI primer set, a first-round RT-PCR was run on the TCR CDR3. TCRdb passed the multiplex PCR reads through MiXCR, listing each CDR3 protein once. The repertoire includes around 500,000 distinct CDR3 sequences, roughly 14% of them detected once, and around 17% sits in the top ten. The chain couples TRBV5-1 to TRBJ1-1, with D tentatively TRBD1 (5 bases). The receptor was isolated from a young woman with Graves' hyperthyroidism. Sequencing was performed on blood. The CDR3 is CASSGATKTLSTEAFF. CDR3 nucleotide sequence: TGCGCCAGCAGCGGGGCCACTAAAACCCTCTCCACTGAAGCTTTCTTT.